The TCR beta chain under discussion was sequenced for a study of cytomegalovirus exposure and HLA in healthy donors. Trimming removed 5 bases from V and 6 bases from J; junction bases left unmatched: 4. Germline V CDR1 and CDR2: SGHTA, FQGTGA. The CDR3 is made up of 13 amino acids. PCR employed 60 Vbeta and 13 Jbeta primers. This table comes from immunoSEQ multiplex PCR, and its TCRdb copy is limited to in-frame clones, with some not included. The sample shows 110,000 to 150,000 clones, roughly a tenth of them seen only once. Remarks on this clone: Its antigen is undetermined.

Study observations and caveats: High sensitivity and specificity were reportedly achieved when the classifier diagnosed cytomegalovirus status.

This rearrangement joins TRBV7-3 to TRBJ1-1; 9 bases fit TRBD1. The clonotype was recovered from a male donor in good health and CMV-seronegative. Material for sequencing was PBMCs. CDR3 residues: CASSVGQGSEAFF. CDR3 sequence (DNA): TGTGCCAGCAGCGTGGGACAGGGCTCTGAAGCTTTCTTT.